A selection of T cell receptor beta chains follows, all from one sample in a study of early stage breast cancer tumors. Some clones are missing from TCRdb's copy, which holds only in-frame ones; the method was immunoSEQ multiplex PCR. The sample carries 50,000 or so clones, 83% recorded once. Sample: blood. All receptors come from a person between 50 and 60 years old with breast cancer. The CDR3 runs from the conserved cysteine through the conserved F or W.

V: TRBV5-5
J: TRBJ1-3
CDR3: CASSVTNSGNTIYF

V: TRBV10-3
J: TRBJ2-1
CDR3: CAIRAGTGEYNEQFF

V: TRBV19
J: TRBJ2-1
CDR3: CASSPAGGSEQFF

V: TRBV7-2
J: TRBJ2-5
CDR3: CASSFLRETQYF

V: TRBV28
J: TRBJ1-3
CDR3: CASSLGPLGTAQAPGNTIYF

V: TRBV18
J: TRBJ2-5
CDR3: CASSPAFGETQYF

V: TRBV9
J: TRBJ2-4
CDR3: CASSAFLAGGGNIQYF

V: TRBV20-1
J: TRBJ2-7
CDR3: CSARQGDEQYF

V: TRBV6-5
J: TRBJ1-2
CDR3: CASSRDREPVYGYTF

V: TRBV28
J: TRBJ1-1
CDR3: CASSIGGRTEAFF

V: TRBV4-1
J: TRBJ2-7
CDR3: CASSQPGQVLYEQYF

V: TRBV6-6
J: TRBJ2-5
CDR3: CASSLDRGPGETQYF

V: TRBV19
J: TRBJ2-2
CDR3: CASVQDTPNTGELFF

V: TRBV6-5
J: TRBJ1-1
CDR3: CASSYPTGTGGTEAFF

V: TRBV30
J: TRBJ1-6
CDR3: CAWKRAALSSYNSPLHF

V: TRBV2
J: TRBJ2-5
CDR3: CASSVGETQYF

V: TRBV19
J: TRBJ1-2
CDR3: CASSGLDYGYTF

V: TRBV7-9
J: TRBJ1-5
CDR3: CASGGWGQPQHF

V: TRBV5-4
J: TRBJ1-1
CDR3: CASSSQGGRGTEAFF

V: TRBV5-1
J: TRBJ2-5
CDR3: CASNTGGEETQYF

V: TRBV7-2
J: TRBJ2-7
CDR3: CASSRTGGSYEQYF

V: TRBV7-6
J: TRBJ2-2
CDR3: CASSFEPGGGGSTGELFF

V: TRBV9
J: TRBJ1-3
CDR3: CASSNSWDPGNTIYF

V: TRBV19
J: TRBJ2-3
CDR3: CASSTQDSGITDTQYF

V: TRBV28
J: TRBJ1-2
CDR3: CASTLNQGSYGYTF

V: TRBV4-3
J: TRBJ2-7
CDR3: CASSQGPAYEQYF

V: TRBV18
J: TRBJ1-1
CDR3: CASSPPIVLNTEAFF

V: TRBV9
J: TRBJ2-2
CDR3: CASSVEGVGGNTGELFF

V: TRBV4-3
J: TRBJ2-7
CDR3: CASSQDAGGNYEQYF

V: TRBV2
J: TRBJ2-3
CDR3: CASRGMGLAADTQYF

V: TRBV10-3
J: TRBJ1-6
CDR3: CAISEWGLDSPLHF

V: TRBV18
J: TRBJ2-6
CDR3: CASSPPGTDDSGANVLTF

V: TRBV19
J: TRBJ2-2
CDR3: CASTRLGDTGELFF

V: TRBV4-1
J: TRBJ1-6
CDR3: CASSQVGGALPISPLHF

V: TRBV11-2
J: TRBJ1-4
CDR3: CASSLALTVGEKLFF

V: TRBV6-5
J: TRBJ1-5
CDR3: CASSPGQGGNQPQHF

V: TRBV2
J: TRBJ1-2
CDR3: CASSEQSNYGYTF

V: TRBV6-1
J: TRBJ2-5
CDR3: CASSVGSVYGETQYF

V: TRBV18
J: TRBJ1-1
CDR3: CASSPWTGGIYTEAFF

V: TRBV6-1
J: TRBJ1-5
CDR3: CASSGGTVLSNQPQHF

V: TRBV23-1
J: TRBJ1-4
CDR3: CASSSLKTQLNEKLFF

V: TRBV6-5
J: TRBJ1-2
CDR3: CASSPGTGGVDGYTF

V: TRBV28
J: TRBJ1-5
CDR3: CASSLSPTSLTGWGNNNQPQHF

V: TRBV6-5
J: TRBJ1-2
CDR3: CASSLDRAYGYTF

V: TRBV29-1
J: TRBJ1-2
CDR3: CSVQKGRHYGYTF

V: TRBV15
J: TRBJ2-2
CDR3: CATSRVSTGELFF

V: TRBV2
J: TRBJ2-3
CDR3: CASSGDASSTDTQYF

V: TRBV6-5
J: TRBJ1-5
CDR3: CASRGEGRNQPQHF

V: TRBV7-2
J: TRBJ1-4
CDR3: CASSGAGLNEKLFF

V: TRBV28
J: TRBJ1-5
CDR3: CASSLTRDDPNDQPQHF

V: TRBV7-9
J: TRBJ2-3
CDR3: CASSSMTGGRDTQYF

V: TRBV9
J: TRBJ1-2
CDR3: CASSVYPKTGKGYTF